This T cell receptor beta chain was profiled in a study of shared clonotypes between healthy human individuals. Authors' methods: ImmunoSEQ supplied junction-only sequences lacking quality scores, so filtering was different. Libraries were prepared by immunoSEQ multiplex PCR; TCRdb keeps only in-frame clonotypes and omits some of them. V and J calls and clone size are copied from that table; D and trimming were computed from the DNA. The table includes about 2.2 million clones, over 85% detected once. CD45RO-negative cells were positively selected for CCR7, leaving out terminally differentiated effector memory CD45RA+ cells. The germline CDR1 and CDR2 sequences are SQVTM and ANQGSEA. The CDR3 consists of 13 residues. V shed 6 bases and J 3 bases; nucleotides not matched to a gene: 5. As regards this clone: Its matching antigen is unknown.

Findings and caveats of the study: Unshared clonotypes carried lower generation probabilities than those common to all four donors. Tissue TCR repertoires likely differ from these blood-only repertoires. Some naive CD4 clonotypes, roughly 5%, turned up in common across four donors.

The TCR originated in a man younger than 30 in good health. Some clones in this sample may be carry-over from other donors' samples. The V and J genes are TRBV29-1 and TRBJ2-7; 10 bases are a match to TRBD2. The sample comprised naive CD8+ T cells from PBMCs. The CDR3 sequence: CSVRPSGSYEQYF. CDR3 DNA sequence: TGCAGCGTAAGACCTAGCGGGAGCTACGAGCAGTACTTC.